One sample yielded the 6 T cell receptor beta chains listed below, sequenced in a study of vaccination and CD4 T cells after COVID-19. The Oncomine TCR Beta short-read assay generated sequence data from the DNA of cultured CD4+ T cells. TCRdb itself ran the PCR reads through MiXCR, one entry per CDR3 protein. The repertoire holds about 19,000 distinct CDR3 sequences, with 23% as singletons. Treatment denoted: roughly ten-day PBMC culture with coronavirus spike peptide pools or control peptides (ViraFEST assay). No antigen has been identified for these receptors. Material: cultured CD4+ T cells from blood. The receptors come from a human donor with COVID-19.

The CDR3, as DNA: TGTGCCAGCAGTAGCAGGGGGAGCAGCTTAATAGAGACCCAGTACTTC. It yields the protein CASSSRGSSLIETQYF. The gene calls are TRBV28 and TRBJ2-5; TRBD1 matches at 7 bases. CDR3 length: 16 residues. Germline loops: CDR1 MDHEN, CDR2 SYDVKM. V shed 5 bases, J shed 4 bases, and the junction held 13 bases outside the gene matches.

This clonotype turned up a few times. The V gene is TRBV6-1, the J gene TRBJ1-2; 8 bases align to TRBD1. Germline CDR1 and CDR2: MNHNS and SASEGT. The CDR3 has 15 residues. V was clipped by 1 base and J by 4 bases; unmatched bases: 5. This chain's CDR3 is CASSEGTGRLYGYTF. CDR3 DNA sequence: TGTGCCAGCAGTGAAGGGACAGGGCGGCTCTATGGCTACACCTTC.

J is TRBJ2-7 and V is TRBV7-2; TRBD2 aligns across 11 bases. The germline V gene encodes CDR1 SGHTA and CDR2 FQGNSA. The J segment lost 4 bases and the V segment lost 7 bases, leaving 9 bases of the junction unmatched. The CDR3 length is 15 residues. For the CDR3, the DNA is TGTGCCAGCACCCCTGGCCTAGCGGGGGGTTACGAGCAGTACTTC. Its protein is CASTPGLAGGYEQYF.

There are a few counts of this clonotype. CDR3: CASSRLAGGRKGELFF. CDR3 bases: TGTGCCAGCAGCCGACTAGCGGGGGGGCGGAAGGGGGAGCTGTTTTTT. This chain joins TRBV28 and TRBJ2-2, with 14 nucleotides matching TRBD2. The CDR3 is made up of 16 amino acids. Germline V gene lookup returns CDR1 MDHEN and CDR2 SYDVKM. After removal of 6 bases from V and 8 bases from J, the junction contained 8 bases not matched to a gene.

The rearrangement uses TRBV30 and TRBJ2-1, with 8 bases lining up with TRBD2. This CDR3 has 16 amino acids. Germline loops: CDR1 GTSNPN, CDR2 SVGIG (reference sequence). V trimming: 3 bases; J trimming: 4 bases; junction bases outside the gene matches: 11. CDR3 sequence: CAWRSTSERIYNEQFF. CDR3 DNA: TGTGCCTGGAGGTCGACTAGCGAGAGAATTTACAATGAGCAGTTCTTC.

This clonotype was seen a single time. The rearrangement links TRBV6-1 to TRBJ2-3; 10 bases fit TRBD2. The CDR3 has 14 amino acids. The germline V gene encodes CDR1 MNHNS and CDR2 SASEGT. V dropped 6 bases and J dropped 7; count of bases not matched to a gene: 7. CDR3 coding DNA: TGTGCCAGCAGAAAAGCGGGGGGGCAGAATACGCAGTATTTT. Amino acid sequence: CASRKAGGQNTQYF.